The T cell receptor beta chain described here comes from a study of regulatory T cells in long-lasting Graves disease. Broader study findings: Persistent Graves' cases showed lower TCR diversity than newly diagnosed cases.

The CDR3 loop spans 14 amino acids. Germline CDR1 and CDR2: SGHRS and YFSETQ. The ends were cut back, 4 bases at V and 9 bases at J, with 16 bases in the middle. As to time point: newly diagnosed GD, antithyroid drugs for less than 3 months. After RNA was extracted from PBMCs, the TCR library was made from it. Staff took around 9 milliliters of peripheral blood and put it into EDTA tubes. This clonotype was seen only once. Its antigen remains unidentified. Building of the TCR beta libraries involved iRepertoire HTBI primers and Arm-PCR of CDR3 regions. TCRdb reanalysed the multiplex PCR reads using MiXCR and keeps one entry per CDR3 protein. Altogether just over 600,000 distinct CDR3 sequences are present, approximately 15% being singletons, with the ten largest covering 15% to 20%. Separately, the same data were catalogued under a study of T cells in Graves' hyperthyroidism and ophthalmopathy. That paper notes: Carried out on the TCR CDR3, a first-round RT-PCR used the HTBI primer set.

The chain couples TRBV5-1 to TRBJ2-2; TRBD1 might be the D (6 bases). Source: peripheral blood mononuclear cells (PBMCs), taken at new diagnosis, from a patient treated with antithyroid drugs. This receptor was obtained from a young woman with Graves disease. The CDR3 loop is CASSPQGGAWELFF. The CDR3 coding sequence is TGCGCCAGCAGCCCCCAAGGGGGAGCCTGGGAGCTGTTTTTT. Together with reference TRBV5-1 and TRBJ2-2, the CDR3 gives the full variable domain: KAGVTQTPRYLIKTRGQQVTLSCSPISGHRSVSWYQQTPGQGLQFLFEYFSETQRNKGNFPGRFSGRQFSNSRSEMNVSTLELGDSALYLCASSPQGGAWELFFGEGSRLTVL.